The source of this T cell receptor (beta chain) is a study of cytomegalovirus exposure and HLA in healthy donors. Study observations and caveats: Productive rates of about 87% or about 30% were seen for most TCR beta V segments in an earlier analysis. In a later analysis, at a false discovery rate of 0.05, over 15,000 TCR beta sequences were associated with HLA alleles.

The CDR3 contains 13 residues. Looked up from germline, CDR1 is MNHNS and CDR2 is SASEGT. The V and J ends lost 2 bases and 6 bases respectively, with 11 bases between them. Turning to this clone: Its specificity is not known.

The study ran its PCR with 60 Vbeta and 13 Jbeta primers. Only in-frame clones appear in the TCRdb table, and some are missing; sequencing was by immunoSEQ multiplex PCR. This specimen shows about 72,000 clones; the ten leading clones hold 4.5% to 6.5%. The sequencing input was PBMCs. The chain recombines TRBV6-1 with TRBJ2-7, with a tentative D call TRBD1 (5 bases). The clonotype was recovered from a middle-aged woman in good health and CMV-seropositive. CDR3 in amino acids: CASSEFARVEQYF. In DNA form, the CDR3 reads TGTGCCAGCAGTGAATTTGCCAGGGTCGAGCAGTACTTC.